This TCR beta chain was retrieved from a study of T cell repertoires in cytomegalovirus infection. Study details: Well-studied HLA-B-restricted epitopes and recently identified HLA-C-restricted epitopes of CMV were both used in the study. A matching HLA type, together with CMV infection, was signaled by public TCR beta signatures.

Of note for this clonotype: Its antigen remains unknown.

TCRdb used MiXCR to reprocess the reads, holding one entry per CDR3 protein. The top ten hold 43% of the sample, which has approximately 470,000 distinct CDR3 sequences, approximately 40% seen once. General study results and limits: Using cumulative public TCR beta family frequency, the authors identified those who carried CMV together with the relevant HLA.

CDR1 and CDR2 (germline): MNHNS, SASEGT. The CDR3 length is 14 residues. V was pared by 8 bases and J by 0 bases, with 5 bases of the junction left unmatched. This chain links TRBV6-1 with TRBJ2-7; the match to TRBD2 covers 9 bases. Specimen: cultured PBMCs, collected from culture after CMV antigen stimulation. This receptor was identified in a human donor in good health (CMV status not recorded). Some clones in this sample may be carry-over from other donors' samples. The CDR3 reads CASLSGRGSYEQYF. The CDR3 coding sequence is TGTGCCAGCCTTAGCGGGAGAGGCTCCTACGAGCAGTACTTC.